The 31 T cell receptor beta chains in this list originate from one sample, sequenced in a study of T cell repertoires in cytomegalovirus infection. MiXCR, run by TCRdb on the reads, gives a single entry per CDR3 protein. Of around 130,000 distinct CDR3 sequences listed, around 25% are singletons. Which antigens these TCRs recognize remains unknown. The sequencing sample was made of PBMCs, sequenced either directly or after in vitro stimulation (not recorded which). The receptors stem from a human donor in good health (CMV status not recorded). Some clones in this sample may be carry-over from other donors' samples.

The sample holds one count of this clonotype. The chain is built from TRBV12-5 and TRBJ2-2, with 8 positions matching TRBD2. In germline, CDR1 is LGHNT, CDR2 FRNRAP. The CDR3 loop spans 14 amino acids. Trimming cost V 7 bases and J 5 bases; bases outside gene matches: 6. The CDR3 bases are TGTGCTAGTGCCTTAGCGGGAAGAACCGGGGAGCTGTTTTTT. The encoded protein is CASALAGRTGELFF.

J is TRBJ2-1 and V is TRBV27; 8 nucleotides align to TRBD1. The CDR3 loop spans 18 amino acids. CDR1 and CDR2 from the germline V gene are MNHEY and SMNVEV (reference sequence). V shed 2 bases and J 4 bases; nucleotides not matched to a gene: 13. CDR3 region: CASSLGGPTGGNYNEQFF. The CDR3, as DNA: TGTGCCAGCAGTTTAGGGGGGCCCACAGGGGGGAATTACAATGAGCAGTTCTTC.

This clonotype has a handful of counts. The J gene is TRBJ2-1, the V gene TRBV28, with 11 bases identical to TRBD2. Unmatched junction bases numbered 6, after V lost 5 bases and J lost 0 bases. The CDR3 is 17 residues long. Per the germline V gene, CDR1 is MDHEN and CDR2 is SYDVKM. The CDR3 DNA follows: TGTGCCAGCAGTCCCGCGGGACTAGCGGACTCCTACAATGAGCAGTTCTTC. Its protein is CASSPAGLADSYNEQFF. The complete variable domain, with remaining parts taken from reference TRBV28 and TRBJ2-1, reads DVKVTQSSRYLVKRTGEKVFLECVQDMDHENMFWYRQDPGLGLRLIYFSYDVKMKEKGDIPEGYSVSREKKERFSLILESASTNQTSMYLCASSPAGLADSYNEQFFGPGTRLTVL.

This clonotype was counted ten times or more. The V call is TRBV7-2, the J call TRBJ2-5, with D unclear. The CDR3 length is 12 residues. The V and J ends lost 5 bases and 4 bases respectively, with 8 bases between them. Germline loops: CDR1 SGHTA, CDR2 FQGNSA. The CDR3 sequence: CASSPALETQYF. CDR3 DNA sequence: TGTGCCAGCAGCCCAGCCTTAGAGACCCAGTACTTC.

In its sample, this clonotype was seen a few times. The J gene is TRBJ2-7, the V gene TRBV20-1, with a possible D match to TRBD1 (6 bases). The CDR3 extends over 11 amino acids. V shed 6 bases and J shed 5 bases, with 11 bases lying between them. Germline V gene data show CDR1 as DFQATT and CDR2 as SNEGSKA (reference sequence). The CDR3 is CSAKQGNEQYF. In nucleotides, the CDR3 is TGCAGTGCCAAACAGGGTAACGAGCAGTACTTC.

The chain employs TRBV4-3 and TRBJ2-1; tentatively, D is TRBD1 (6 bases). Germline V gene data show CDR1 as LGHNA and CDR2 as YSLEER. This CDR3 is 15 amino acids long. With 0 bases removed from V and 4 bases from J, the gap between germline ends came to 10 bases. CDR3 loop: CASSQDSGTYNEQFF. In DNA, the CDR3 is TGCGCCAGCAGCCAAGATAGTGGGACATACAATGAGCAGTTCTTC.

This clonotype is classed as medium-sized. This chain joins TRBV7-2 and TRBJ2-2; 11 bases are a match to TRBD2. The V gene's germline CDR1 is SGHTA and CDR2 FQGNSA. This CDR3 contains 15 residues. V was pared by 5 bases and J by 7 bases, with 6 bases of the junction left unmatched. In DNA form, the CDR3 reads TGTGCCAGCAGCCCCAGACTAGCGGGGAGCGGGGAGCTGTTTTTT. This codes for CASSPRLAGSGELFF.

The genes are TRBV7-2 and TRBJ1-1; tentatively, D is TRBD1 (6 bases). The V end was cut by 5 bases, the J end by 5 bases, with 18 bases between. The CDR3 covers 15 residues. Germline CDR1 reads SGHTA; CDR2 reads FQGNSA. The CDR3 loop is CASSPQTGPSTEAFF. DNA of the CDR3: TGTGCCAGCAGCCCCCAGACAGGCCCGAGTACTGAAGCTTTCTTT.

This chain connects TRBV19 to TRBJ2-4; possibly TRBD1 for D (6 bases). V was shortened by 5 bases and J by 0 bases, with 17 bases between the two germline ends. The CDR3 sequence is 17 residues long. Looked up from germline, CDR1 is LNHDA and CDR2 is SQIVND (reference sequence). The CDR3 sequence: CASSSISDRLAKNIQYF. The CDR3 DNA reads TGTGCCAGTAGTTCGATAAGTGACAGGCTAGCCAAAAACATTCAGTACTTC.

This rearrangement joins TRBV6-1 to TRBJ2-6; the match to TRBD1 covers 8 bases. This CDR3 spans 17 amino acids. V lost 5 bases, J lost 0 bases, and 6 bases stayed unmatched. Germline V gene sequence: CDR1 MNHNS, CDR2 SASEGT. CDR3 amino acids: CASSLGQVSSGANVLTF. DNA for the CDR3: TGTGCCAGCAGTCTGGGACAGGTCAGCTCTGGGGCCAACGTCCTGACTTTC.

This clonotype was observed at least ten times. The V gene is TRBV7-2, the J gene TRBJ2-7; 11 bases are a match to TRBD1. The CDR3 consists of 16 residues. The junction had 9 bases not matched to a gene; V was cut back by 5 bases and J by 3 bases. Germline loops: CDR1 SGHTA, CDR2 FQGNSA. CDR3 loop: CASSAAPGQGGYEQYF. CDR3 in DNA: TGTGCCAGCAGCGCCGCGCCGGGACAGGGGGGCTACGAGCAGTACTTC.

A single count supports this clonotype. The chain couples TRBV28 to TRBJ1-1, with 8 bases aligning to TRBD1. In germline, CDR1 is MDHEN, CDR2 SYDVKM. The CDR3 consists of 16 residues. J gave up 0 bases and V 4 bases, and 7 bases lay outside the gene matches. CDR3 bases: TGTGCCAGCAGTTCCGGACAGGGAGGGATGAACACTGAAGCTTTCTTT. The encoded protein is CASSSGQGGMNTEAFF.

A note on this clonotype: Since a much larger clone is just one base distant, this may be a read error. The rearrangement joins TRBV11-2 to TRBJ2-3; perhaps TRBD2 as D (6 bases). The CDR3 is 15 residues long. Trimming cost V 4 bases and J 4 bases, with 15 bases left between them. Germline V gives CDR1 SGHAT, CDR2 FQNNGV. The CDR3 bases are TGTGCCAGCAGCTCCATCGTCGGGAGAGCAGATACGCAGTATTTT. Its translation: CASSSIVGRADTQYF. The full variable domain, completed using reference TRBV11-2 and TRBJ2-3, is EAGVAQSPRYKIIEKRQSVAFWCNPISGHATLYWYQQILGQGPKLLIQFQNNGVVDDSQLPKDRFSAERLKGVDSTLKIQPAKLEDSAVYLCASSSIVGRADTQYFGPGTRLTVL.

CDR3 DNA: TGTGCCAGCAGTTACTCGATAGGGCGGAGTAATGAAAAACTGTTTTTT. Translating it yields CASSYSIGRSNEKLFF. V and J are TRBV6-5 and TRBJ1-4, with D hard to call. This CDR3 is 16 amino acids long. Germline CDR1 MNHEY, CDR2 SVGAGI. Trimming took off 0 bases at V and 4 bases at J, with 12 bases between the two ends.

This clonotype was seen more than once but under ten times. The rearrangement joins TRBV7-6 to TRBJ2-1; 10 bases agree with TRBD2. Germline CDR1 SGHVS, CDR2 FNYEAQ. The V gene end was trimmed by 1 base and the J gene end by 6 bases; junction bases not matched to a gene: 6. CDR3 length equals 16 residues. CDR3: CASSLGWTSGVNEQFF. The CDR3 DNA reads as TGTGCCAGCAGCTTAGGGTGGACTAGCGGAGTCAATGAGCAGTTCTTC.

V is TRBV11-3 and J is TRBJ1-1, with a possible D match to TRBD1 (5 bases). Trimming removed 3 bases from V and 3 bases from J, with 14 bases in between. CDR1 and CDR2 (germline): SGHNT, YENEEA. The CDR3 loop spans 15 amino acids. CDR3 nucleotide sequence: TGTGCCAGCAGCTTTAAAAGGGGCGGTCACACTGAAGCTTTCTTT. Protein sequence: CASSFKRGGHTEAFF.

CDR3 DNA: TGTGCCAGCAGCGCGGGACAGGGGCGCACAGATACGCAGTATTTT. Amino acids: CASSAGQGRTDTQYF. The chain uses TRBV7-2 and TRBJ2-3; 10 positions agree with TRBD1. V trimming: 5 bases; J trimming: 1 base; junction bases outside the gene matches: 3. Germline V gene sequence: CDR1 SGHTA, CDR2 FQGNSA. The CDR3 spans 15 residues.

This clonotype was observed many times. The chain couples TRBV7-9 to TRBJ1-1; no clear D gene. Trimming removed 3 bases from V and 4 bases from J, with 9 bases in between. The germline gives CDR1 SEHNR, CDR2 FQNEAQ (reference sequence). CDR3 length equals 13 residues. In nucleotides, the CDR3 is TGTGCCAGCAGCTTTTCCCCGAGCACTGAAGCTTTCTTT. It translates to CASSFSPSTEAFF.

The rearrangement joins TRBV6-1 to TRBJ1-1; weak D call: TRBD1 (6 bases). Germline V gene lookup returns CDR1 MNHNS and CDR2 SASEGT. The CDR3 runs to 13 residues. The V gene lost 6 bases and the J gene lost 5 bases, with 13 bases spanning the gap. CDR3 sequence reads: CASRRGLSTEAFF. The CDR3 DNA reads TGTGCCAGCAGGAGGGGGTTGTCTACTGAAGCTTTCTTT.

The rearrangement uses TRBV7-9 and TRBJ2-7; D may match TRBD1 or TRBD2 (5 bases each). Germline-derived CDR1 and CDR2 are SEHNR and FQNEAQ (reference sequence). V dropped 5 bases and J dropped 6 bases, with 14 bases sitting between them. The CDR3 sequence is 13 residues long. The CDR3 DNA is TGTGCCAGCAGCGGGACGAGGGTTGCCGAGCAGTACTTC. Translated: CASSGTRVAEQYF.

The chain combines TRBV5-4 with TRBJ1-2, with D uncertain. The CDR3 spans 16 residues. The germline V gene encodes CDR1 SGHNT and CDR2 YYREEE (reference sequence). With 3 bases removed from V and 4 bases from J, the gap between germline ends came to 19 bases. CDR3 sequence (DNA): TGTGCCAGCAGCTCCAGTGGGCCAGCTAATTCCTATGGCTACACCTTC. Protein sequence: CASSSSGPANSYGYTF.

This chain connects TRBV9 to TRBJ2-3, with D hard to call. Germline loops: CDR1 SGDLS, CDR2 YYNGEE. Trimming removed 0 bases at V and 2 bases at J, with 7 bases between. The CDR3 is 14 amino acids. CDR3 sequence: CASSVASVTDTQYF. The CDR3 region has the DNA TGTGCCAGCAGCGTAGCCTCCGTCACAGATACGCAGTATTTT.

This clonotype was counted many times. The chain links TRBV6-2 or TRBV6-3 to TRBJ2-2; no firm D call. Trimming left V 6 bases short and J 5 bases short, with 13 bases between. Germline values: CDR1 MNHEY, CDR2 SVGEGT. CDR3 length: 14 amino acids. As DNA, the CDR3 is TGTGCCAGCAGCCGAGTAGAATTGACCGGGGAGCTGTTTTTT. Translation: CASSRVELTGELFF.

V gene TRBV19 combines with J gene TRBJ2-1; tentatively, D is TRBD2 (7 bases). V was shortened by 3 bases and J by 13 bases, with 19 bases between the two germline ends. CDR1 LNHDA and CDR2 SQIVND come from the germline V gene (reference sequence). The CDR3 is made up of 14 amino acids. In DNA form, the CDR3 reads TGTGCCAGTAGTATCCTTAACGGGGGGCGGGGACAGTTCTTC. This codes for CASSILNGGRGQFF.

The chain carries TRBV4-3 and TRBJ2-1; TRBD2 matches 10 bases. Unmatched junction bases numbered 9, after V lost 1 base and J lost 3 bases. CDR3 size: 18 residues. Germline V CDR1 and CDR2: LGHNA, YSLEER. CDR3 protein: CASSQGWTSGILYNEQFF. The CDR3 nucleotides are TGCGCCAGCAGCCAAGGTTGGACTAGCGGCATTCTCTACAATGAGCAGTTCTTC.

The chain links TRBV7-2 to TRBJ1-2, with 8 bases lining up with TRBD1. The V gene's germline CDR1 is SGHTA and CDR2 FQGNSA. V trimming: 5 bases; J trimming: 4 bases; junction bases outside the gene matches: 3. CDR3 size: 13 residues. Here the CDR3 reads CASSEDRVYGYTF. DNA of the CDR3: TGTGCCAGCAGCGAGGACAGGGTCTATGGCTACACCTTC.

This clonotype has only a few counts. The chain couples TRBV20-1 to TRBJ1-2; D not resolved. CDR1 is DFQATT, CDR2 SNEGSKA, per germline (reference sequence). V gave up 5 bases and J gave up 8 bases, with 15 bases separating them. The CDR3 is 12 residues long. The CDR3 coding sequence is TGCAGTGCTTTGGACCGTATCGTGGGCTACACCTTC. This sequence encodes CSALDRIVGYTF.

This clonotype turned up a few times. The chain links TRBV7-9 to TRBJ1-2; no firm D call. This CDR3 is 14 amino acids long. Deletions cut 2 bases from V and 7 bases from J, with 14 bases between. Germline CDR1 and CDR2: SEHNR and FQNEAQ (reference sequence). The CDR3 here is CASSLMGLAGGYTF. DNA of the CDR3: TGTGCCAGCAGCTTAATGGGCCTAGCGGGTGGCTACACCTTC.

At least ten counts were recorded for this clonotype. The genes are TRBV4-3 and TRBJ2-1; no reliable D call. V lost 0 bases and J lost 2, with 17 bases in between. The CDR3 extends over 18 amino acids. Germline CDR1 reads LGHNA; CDR2 reads YSLEER. CDR3 protein: CASSQDPIELGPYNEQFF. In DNA form, the CDR3 reads TGCGCCAGCAGCCAAGATCCCATCGAACTGGGCCCCTACAATGAGCAGTTCTTC.

This clonotype was observed a handful of times. The chain joins TRBV7-2 to TRBJ1-2; 11 bases match TRBD1. This CDR3 region has 16 residues. With 5 bases clipped from V and 7 bases from J, the junction kept 12 bases outside the gene matches. In germline, CDR1 is SGHTA, CDR2 FQGNSA. CDR3 nucleotides: TGTGCCAGCAGCCGATCAAATTCCGGGACAGGGGGTGGCTACACCTTC. This translates into CASSRSNSGTGGGYTF.

V is TRBV5-4 and J is TRBJ2-1, with TRBD2 matching over 12 bases. After removal of 0 bases from V and 9 bases from J, the junction contained 4 bases not matched to a gene. Germline values: CDR1 SGHNT, CDR2 YYREEE (reference sequence). This CDR3 region has 15 residues. In DNA, the CDR3 is TGTGCCAGCAGCTTGGCTAGCGGGAGGGACGGTGAGCAGTTCTTC. Its translation is CASSLASGRDGEQFF.